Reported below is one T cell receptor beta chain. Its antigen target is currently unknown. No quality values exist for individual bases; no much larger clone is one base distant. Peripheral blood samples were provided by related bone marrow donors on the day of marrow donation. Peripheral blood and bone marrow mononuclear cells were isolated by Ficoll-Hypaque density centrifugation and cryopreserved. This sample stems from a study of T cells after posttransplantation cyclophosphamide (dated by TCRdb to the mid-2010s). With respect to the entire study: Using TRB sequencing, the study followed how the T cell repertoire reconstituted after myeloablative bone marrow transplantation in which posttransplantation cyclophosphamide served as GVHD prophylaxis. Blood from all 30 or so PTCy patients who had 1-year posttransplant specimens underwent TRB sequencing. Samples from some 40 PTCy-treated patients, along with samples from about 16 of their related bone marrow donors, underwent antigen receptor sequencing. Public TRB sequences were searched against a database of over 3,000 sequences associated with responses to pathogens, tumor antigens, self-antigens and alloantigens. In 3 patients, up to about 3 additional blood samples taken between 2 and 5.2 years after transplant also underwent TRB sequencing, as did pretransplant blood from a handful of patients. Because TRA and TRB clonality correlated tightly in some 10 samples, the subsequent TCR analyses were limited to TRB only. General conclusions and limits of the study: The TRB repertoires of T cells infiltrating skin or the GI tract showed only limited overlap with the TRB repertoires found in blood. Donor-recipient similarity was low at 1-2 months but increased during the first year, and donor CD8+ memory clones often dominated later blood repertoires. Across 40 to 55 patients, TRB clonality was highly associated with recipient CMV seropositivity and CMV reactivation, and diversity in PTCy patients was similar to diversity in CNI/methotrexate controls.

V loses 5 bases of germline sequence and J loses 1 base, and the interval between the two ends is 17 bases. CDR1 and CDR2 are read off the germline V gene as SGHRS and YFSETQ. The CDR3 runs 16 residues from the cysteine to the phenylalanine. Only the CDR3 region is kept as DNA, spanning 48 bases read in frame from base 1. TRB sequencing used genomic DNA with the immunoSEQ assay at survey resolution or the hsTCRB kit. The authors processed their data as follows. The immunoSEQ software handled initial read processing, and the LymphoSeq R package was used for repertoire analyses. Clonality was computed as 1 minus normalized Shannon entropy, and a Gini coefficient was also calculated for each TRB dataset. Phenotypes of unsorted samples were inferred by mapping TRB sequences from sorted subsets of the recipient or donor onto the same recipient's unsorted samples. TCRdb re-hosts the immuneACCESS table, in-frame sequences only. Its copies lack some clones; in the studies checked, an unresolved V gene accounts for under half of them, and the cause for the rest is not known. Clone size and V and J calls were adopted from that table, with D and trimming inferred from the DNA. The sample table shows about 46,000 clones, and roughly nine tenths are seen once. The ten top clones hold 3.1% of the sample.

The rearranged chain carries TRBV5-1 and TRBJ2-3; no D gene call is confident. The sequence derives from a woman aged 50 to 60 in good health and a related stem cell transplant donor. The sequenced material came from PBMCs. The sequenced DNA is TGCGCCAGCAGTGGTGAACTTACGTCGGGCACAGATACGCAGTATTTT. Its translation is CASSGELTSGTDTQYF.